Below are 10 T cell receptor beta chains sequenced from a single sample in a study of identical twins. In TCRdb, the 5' RACE reads were re-called with MiXCR into one record per CDR3 protein. This sample yields 18,000 or so distinct CDR3 sequences, of which around 70% are seen a single time; over 4.5% belongs to the top ten. Sequencing input: memory (CD45RO+) T cells sorted from blood. Receptors originate from a woman under 30 in good health. This table probably holds off-target reads from a library built for another chain.

The rearrangement links TRBV15 to TRBJ2-1; the D gene is possibly TRBD1 (6 bases). The V gene lost 1 base and the J gene lost 5 bases, with 12 bases spanning the gap. The CDR3 totals 15 residues. Germline CDR1 and CDR2: LNHNV and YYDKDF (reference sequence). The CDR3 region is CATSRGGTTNNEQFF. In DNA form, the CDR3 reads TGTGCCACCAGCAGAGGGGGGACAACAAACAATGAGCAGTTCTTC. The full variable domain, completed using reference TRBV15 and TRBJ2-1, is DAMVIQNPRYQVTQFGKPVTLSCSQTLNHNVMYWYQQKSSQAPKLLFHYYDKDFNNEADTPDNFQSRRPNTSFCFLDIRSPGLGDTAMYLCATSRGGTTNNEQFFGPGTRLTVL.

This clonotype was found a few times. The J gene is TRBJ2-1, the V gene TRBV7-3; unclear D gene. CDR3 size: 14 residues. The germline V gene has CDR1 SGHTA and CDR2 FQGTGA. The V gene lost 1 base and the J gene lost 9 bases, with 13 bases spanning the gap. In DNA, the CDR3 is TGTGCCAGCAGCTTAAACTCCGCGGATGGTGAGCAGTTCTTC. As protein: CASSLNSADGEQFF.

V and J are TRBV18 and TRBJ2-3; D gene unclear. This CDR3 comprises 14 residues. Looked up from germline, CDR1 is KGHSH and CDR2 is LQKENI. V was clipped by 6 bases and J by 6 bases, with 16 bases between them. CDR3 coding DNA: TGTGCCAGCTCTCCCGACCCTTCCTCGGATACGCAGTATTTT. This gives the protein CASSPDPSSDTQYF.

This chain uses TRBV3-1 with TRBJ1-5, with D uncertain. The length of the CDR3 is 14 residues. Trimming pared 3 bases from V and 6 bases from J, leaving 12 bases between. Germline CDR1 and CDR2: LGHDT and YNNKEL (reference sequence). CDR3 region: CASSHPLNCQPQHF. CDR3 sequence (DNA): TGTGCCAGCAGCCACCCATTGAATTGTCAGCCCCAGCATTTT. Combining the CDR3 with reference TRBV3-1 and TRBJ1-5 gives the whole variable domain DTAVSQTPKYLVTQMGNDKSIKCEQNLGHDTMYWYKQDSKKFLKIMFSYNNKELIINETVPNRFSPKSPDKAHLNLHINSLELGDSAVYFCASSHPLNCQPQHFGDGTRLSIL.

V and J are TRBV27 and TRBJ2-7, with unresolved D. Trimming removed 3 bases from V and 6 bases from J, with 3 bases in between. Germline loops: CDR1 MNHEY, CDR2 SMNVEV (reference sequence). The CDR3 length is 10 residues. In DNA form, the CDR3 reads TGTGCCAGCAGTTTGAGCGAGCAGTACTTC. Amino acid sequence: CASSLSEQYF.

This sequence joins TRBV15 and TRBJ2-6, with 7 bases lining up with TRBD2. J gave up 4 bases and V 3 bases, and 9 bases lay outside the gene matches. Germline-derived CDR1 and CDR2 are LNHNV and YYDKDF (reference sequence). The CDR3 spans 17 residues. CDR3 sequence reads: CATSSAGRGAGANVLTF. The CDR3 nucleotides read TGTGCCACCAGCAGTGCAGGGAGGGGAGCCGGGGCCAACGTCCTGACTTTC.

The genes are TRBV7-2 and TRBJ2-3; no clear D gene. V was shortened by 3 bases and J by 2 bases, with 9 bases between the two germline ends. CDR1 and CDR2 from the germline V gene are SGHTA and FQGNSA. There are 14 residues in the CDR3. This CDR3 reads CASSFTRVTDTQYF. The CDR3, as DNA: TGTGCCAGCAGCTTCACCAGAGTCACAGATACGCAGTATTTT.

The chain has TRBV6-1 and TRBJ2-1; TRBD2 aligns across 8 bases. Unmatched junction bases numbered 8, after V lost 6 bases and J lost 1 base. The germline gives CDR1 MNHNS, CDR2 SASEGT. The length of the CDR3 is 16 residues. The DNA of the CDR3 is TGTGCCAGCAGAACCTTAACTAGCGGTTCCTACAATGAGCAGTTCTTC. Its translation is CASRTLTSGSYNEQFF.

This clonotype was detected only a few times. The J gene is TRBJ1-1, the V gene TRBV6-2 or TRBV6-3, with unresolved D. Germline V gene lookup returns CDR1 MNHEY and CDR2 SVGEGT. Trimming removed 7 bases at V and 3 bases at J, with 18 bases between. The CDR3 sequence is 15 residues long. CDR3 nucleotide sequence: TGTGCCAGCACCCCACGGTACATTAGGGACACTGAAGCTTTCTTT. This gives the protein CASTPRYIRDTEAFF.

The count of this clonotype is one. The V and J genes are TRBV2 and TRBJ2-1, with 8 bases identical to TRBD1. CDR1 and CDR2 from the germline V gene are SNHLY and FYNNEI. The V segment lost 4 bases and the J segment 3 bases; nucleotides outside the gene matches: 5. This CDR3 spans 15 amino acids. In DNA, the CDR3 is TGTGCCAGCAGTGTTGACAGGGGATTCTACAATGAGCAGTTCTTC. It yields the protein CASSVDRGFYNEQFF.